Detailed here is one TCR beta chain. What it recognizes is unknown. This record belongs to a study of cytomegalovirus exposure and HLA in healthy donors. Findings and caveats of the study: TCR beta sequences reportedly predicted most subjects' HLA-A and HLA-B alleles accurately.

The V gene's germline CDR1 is SNHLY and CDR2 FYNNEI. The CDR3 sequence is 15 residues long. The V and J ends lost 5 bases and 6 bases, in that order; junction bases with no gene match: 7. Researchers ran the PCR with 60 Vbeta and 13 Jbeta primers. Clones were read by immunoSEQ multiplex PCR, and TCRdb kept only the in-frame ones, dropping some. The repertoire holds about 140,000 clones, with approximately 80% as singletons. The V call is TRBV2, the J call TRBJ1-6; TRBD1 aligns across 7 bases. Sequenced input: PBMCs. The sequence came from a man aged 45-65 years in good health and CMV-seronegative. CDR3 sequence reads: CASSWDSNPNSPLHF. The CDR3 DNA reads as TGTGCCAGCAGTTGGGACAGCAATCCTAATTCACCCCTCCACTTT.